The clone carrying this T cell receptor (beta chain) was seen just once. Its target is unknown. Every patient had relapsed following autologous stem cell transplantation, and cohorts differed in brentuximab vedotin exposure. Responses achieved at best were complete response, partial response or progressive disease. This record belongs to a study of PD-1 blockade in classical Hodgkin lymphoma. General study results and limits: Diversity in CD4+ TCRs, unlike that measured in CD8+ TCRs, had risen significantly by C4D1. Reports described newly diagnosed patients as having lower baseline TCR diversity than healthy donors. Newly diagnosed patients and complete responders had comparable diversity at baseline.

The length of the CDR3 is 14 residues. With 2 bases removed from V and 6 bases from J, the gap between germline ends came to 11 bases. Germline CDR1 is MNHEY and CDR2 is SMNVEV (reference sequence). TCRdb keeps only in-frame clones here, not all; method: immunoSEQ multiplex PCR. Of approximately 46,000 clones in the sample, around 70% are singletons; the top ten hold 8% to 13%. The sequencing used peripheral blood mononuclear cells (PBMCs), collected at baseline. The V call is TRBV27, the J call TRBJ2-1, with a possible D match to TRBD1 (5 bases). The TCR originated in a human donor with classical Hodgkin lymphoma. The CDR3 DNA reads TGTGCCAGCAGTTTAGCGCAGGGCCGCAATGAGCAGTTCTTC. It codes for CASSLAQGRNEQFF.